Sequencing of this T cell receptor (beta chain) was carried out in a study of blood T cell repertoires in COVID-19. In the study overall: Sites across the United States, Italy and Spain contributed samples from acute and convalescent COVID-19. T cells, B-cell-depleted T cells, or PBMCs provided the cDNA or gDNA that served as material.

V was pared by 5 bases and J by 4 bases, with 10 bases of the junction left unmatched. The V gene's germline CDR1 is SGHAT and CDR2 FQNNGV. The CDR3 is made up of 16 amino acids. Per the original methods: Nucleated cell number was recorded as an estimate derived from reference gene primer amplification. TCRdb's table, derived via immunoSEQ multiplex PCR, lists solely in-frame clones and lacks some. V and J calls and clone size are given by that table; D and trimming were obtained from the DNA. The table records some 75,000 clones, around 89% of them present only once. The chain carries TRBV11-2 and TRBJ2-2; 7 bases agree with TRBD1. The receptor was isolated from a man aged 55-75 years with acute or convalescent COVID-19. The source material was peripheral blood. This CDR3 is CASSPPIPGGTGELFF. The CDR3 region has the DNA TGTGCCAGCAGCCCCCCCATCCCAGGGGGCACCGGGGAGCTGTTTTTT.